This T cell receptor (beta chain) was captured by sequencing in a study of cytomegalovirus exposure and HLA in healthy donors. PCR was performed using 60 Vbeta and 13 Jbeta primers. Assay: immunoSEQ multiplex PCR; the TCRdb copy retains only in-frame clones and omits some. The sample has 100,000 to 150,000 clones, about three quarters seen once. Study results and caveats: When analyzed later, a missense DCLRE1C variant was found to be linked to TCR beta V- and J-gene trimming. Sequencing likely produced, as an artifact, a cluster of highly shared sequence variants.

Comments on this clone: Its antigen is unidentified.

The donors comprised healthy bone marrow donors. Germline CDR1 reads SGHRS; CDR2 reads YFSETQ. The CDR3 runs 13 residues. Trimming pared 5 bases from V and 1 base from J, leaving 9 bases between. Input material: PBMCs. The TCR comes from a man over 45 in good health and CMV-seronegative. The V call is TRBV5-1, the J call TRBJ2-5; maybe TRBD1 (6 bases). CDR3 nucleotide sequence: TGCGCCAGCAGACTGGACAGCCAAGAGACCCAGTACTTC. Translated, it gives CASRLDSQETQYF. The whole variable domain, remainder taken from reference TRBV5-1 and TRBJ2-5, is KAGVTQTPRYLIKTRGQQVTLSCSPISGHRSVSWYQQTPGQGLQFLFEYFSETQRNKGNFPGRFSGRQFSNSRSEMNVSTLELGDSALYLCASRLDSQETQYFGPGTRLLVL.